This T cell receptor beta chain appears in the sequencing data of a study of T cells after somatic rescue of genetic block. The CDR3 covers 16 residues. Losses at the gene ends were 0 bases for V and 6 bases for J; bases not matched to a gene: 6. Germline CDR1 reads SGHRS; CDR2 reads YFSETQ. The assay was immunoSEQ multiplex PCR, and TCRdb's table has in-frame clones only and misses some. The sample holds tens of thousands of clones; 75% to 90% are singletons and the top ten take roughly 1.7%. This clonotype originated in a woman younger than 30. The V gene is TRBV5-1, the J gene TRBJ2-1, with 10 bases aligning to TRBD2. Sequenced input: peripheral blood mononuclear cells (PBMCs). The CDR3 here is CASSLVASGRSNEQFF. The CDR3 region has the DNA TGCGCCAGCAGCTTGGTGGCTAGCGGGAGAAGCAATGAGCAGTTCTTC.